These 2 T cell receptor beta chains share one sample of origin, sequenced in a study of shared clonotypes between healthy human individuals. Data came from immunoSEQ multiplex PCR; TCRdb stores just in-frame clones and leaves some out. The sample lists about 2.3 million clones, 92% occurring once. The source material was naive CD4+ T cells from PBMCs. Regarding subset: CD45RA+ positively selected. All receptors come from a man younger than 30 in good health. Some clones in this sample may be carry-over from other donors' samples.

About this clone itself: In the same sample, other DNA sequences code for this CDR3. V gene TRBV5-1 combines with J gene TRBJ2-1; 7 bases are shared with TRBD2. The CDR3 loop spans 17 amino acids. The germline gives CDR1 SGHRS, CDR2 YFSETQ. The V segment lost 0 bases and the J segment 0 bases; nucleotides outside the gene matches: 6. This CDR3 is CASSLAASGSSYNEQFF. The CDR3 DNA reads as TGCGCCAGCAGCTTGGCGGCTAGCGGTAGCTCCTACAATGAGCAGTTCTTC.

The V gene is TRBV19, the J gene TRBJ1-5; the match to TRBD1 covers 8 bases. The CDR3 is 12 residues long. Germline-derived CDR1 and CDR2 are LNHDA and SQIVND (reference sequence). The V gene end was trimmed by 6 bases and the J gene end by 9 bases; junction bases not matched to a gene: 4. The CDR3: CASSTGGRPQHF. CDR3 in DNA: TGTGCCAGTAGCACAGGGGGGCGGCCCCAGCATTTT.